This TCR beta chain was retrieved from a study of cytotoxic CD8 clonotypes in ibrutinib-treated CLL (dated by TCRdb to about 2021). The study in broad terms: The cohort had ten to twelve relapsed/refractory and 15 treatment-naive patients; 17 were IGHV unmutated. Cryopreserved peripheral blood mononuclear cells were collected before treatment, at response, and at either disease progression or sustained remission. Every remission and progressive disease sample was obtained while ibrutinib was still being received by the patients. Response samples were taken after a median of 12 months on treatment, ranging from roughly 6 to 36 months. Longitudinal samples were available for about 30% of the 86 trial participants. Partial responses were observed in 24 patients and complete responses in 2; after a median follow-up of around 68 months, remission was maintained in around 14 patients and progression was observed in roughly twelve. Samples averaged approximately 260,000 productive templates and 90,000 to 95,000 productive rearrangements.

What the time point label conveys for this sample: roughly 12 months on ibrutinib. For TCR beta library preparation, roughly 2 micrograms of genomic DNA were extracted from the cryopreserved PBMCs. Longitudinal blood samples from CLL patients on ibrutinib monotherapy underwent high-throughput TCR beta sequencing. The patients were enrolled in a single-center, open-label phase 2 trial of ibrutinib monotherapy. With respect to this clone: No cognate antigen has been identified for it. Base qualities are missing; no much larger clone stands one base away.

Study-level results and caveats: Sustained-remission and progressing patients did not have matched sampling times, and lymph node repertoires were not examined. At baseline, clonality was higher than in age-matched healthy donors and showed a strong correlation with circulating CD8+ T-cell counts. Clonality rose at ibrutinib response, remained stable during sustained remission, and dropped back toward baseline at progression. Public clonotypes were rare and either shrank or stayed stable during treatment, and the rise in clonality at ibrutinib response reflected expansion of private clonotypes.

The germline V gene provides CDR1 SQVTM and CDR2 ANQGSEA. Its CDR3 holds 12 amino acids, cysteine through phenylalanine. The DNA shown is the 36-base CDR3, in frame from base 1. Each clonotype received, on average, 10x coverage in deep resolution sequencing performed on a MiSeq, where the target depth lay between 1 in 1 million and 1 in 200,000 T cells. The immunoSEQ hsTCRB Kit was used to generate TCR beta libraries. The authors processed their data as follows. The data were analyzed with ImmunoSEQ Analyzer and ImmunoSEQ Data Assistant, and V, D and J gene assignments followed IMGT definitions. Clonality, with values ranging from 0 to 1, was calculated as one minus the normalized Shannon entropy of productive rearrangement frequencies. Only overrepresented clonotypes making up at least 0.05% of each patient's repertoire were included in the public clonotype analysis. Repertoires from 10 to 15 age-matched healthy donors in immuneACCESS were used as clonality controls. Held by TCRdb, this immuneACCESS table contains in-frame sequences only and omits some clones. Under half of the omission traces to an unresolved V gene where checked; the cause of the rest is unknown. Clone size and V and J calls were adopted from that table, with D and trimming inferred from the DNA. The sample profile shows tens of thousands of clones; less than 75% of them were found once. The ten biggest clones cover 14% to 15% of the sample.

The chain uses TRBV29-1 and TRBJ2-1; the D gene assignment is perhaps TRBD1 or TRBD2, with each matching 5 bases. The receptor comes from a human donor with chronic lymphocytic leukemia. The input for sequencing was PBMCs, taken after 12 months of ibrutinib treatment. The nucleotide sequence reads as follows: TGCAGTGCCGAGGGACCGTACAATGAGCAGTTCTTC. This yields the protein CSAEGPYNEQFF.